The 24 T cell receptor beta chains presented below share a single source sample, sequenced in a study of OX40 agonist ivuxolimab in advanced cancers. Clones were sequenced by immunoSEQ multiplex PCR, and TCRdb holds only the in-frame ones, with some missing. The repertoire holds tens of thousands of clones, with 82% as singletons. Sample: CD4+ or CD8+ T cells sorted from blood, taken in a trial of the OX40 agonist ivuxolimab. The receptors stem from an adult with an advanced solid tumor such as melanoma, head and neck, liver or kidney cancer.

This clone appeared a few times. The chain uses TRBV5-4 and TRBJ1-1, with D perhaps TRBD1 (5 bases). Per germline, CDR1 SGHNT and CDR2 YYREEE (reference sequence). CDR3 length equals 14 residues. V lost 1 base and J 1 base, leaving 8 bases between the germline ends. Written as DNA, the CDR3 is TGTGCCAGCAGCTTGACTCAGGGGAACACTGAAGCTTTCTTT. Translation: CASSLTQGNTEAFF.

This sequence joins TRBV7-2 and TRBJ2-1; TRBD2 is a possible D gene (6 bases). Germline CDR1 and CDR2: SGHTA and FQGNSA. V was cut by 2 bases and J by 0 bases, with 14 bases left in between. The CDR3 loop spans 17 amino acids. The CDR3 region has the DNA TGTGCCAGCAGCTTAAGAGCGGTCGGGAGCTCCTACAATGAGCAGTTCTTC. Its protein is CASSLRAVGSSYNEQFF.

The rearrangement joins TRBV25-1 to TRBJ2-7, with D maybe TRBD2 (6 bases). This CDR3 spans 12 amino acids. Trimming shortened V by 4 bases and J by 6 bases, and 10 bases separated the two germline ends. The germline gives CDR1 MGHDK, CDR2 SYGVNS. Here the CDR3 reads CASSGRGSEQYF. The DNA of the CDR3 is TGTGCCAGCAGTGGACGGGGGTCCGAGCAGTACTTC.

This chain links TRBV6-6 with TRBJ2-3, with D tentatively TRBD1 (5 bases). The CDR3 has 12 amino acids. The ends were cut back, 5 bases at V and 7 bases at J, with 10 bases in the middle. CDR1 MNHNY and CDR2 SVGAGI come from the germline V gene (reference sequence). CDR3 nucleotide sequence: TGTGCCAGCAGTCACCCGGACAATACGCAGTATTTT. Residues: CASSHPDNTQYF.

The chain carries TRBV6-6 and TRBJ1-6; 7 bases agree with TRBD1. CDR1 and CDR2 (germline): MNHNY, SVGAGI (reference sequence). V lost 4 bases and J lost 7; bases outside the gene matches: 10. The length of the CDR3 is 16 residues. The CDR3 loop reads CASSFLTTGINSPLHF. The CDR3 nucleotides read TGTGCCAGCAGTTTCTTAACGACAGGGATAAATTCACCCCTCCACTTT.

This chain joins TRBV5-1 and TRBJ2-5; TRBD1 matches at 7 bases. With V trimmed by 4 bases and J by 3 bases, 6 bases remained unmatched. CDR1 is SGHRS, CDR2 YFSETQ, per germline. The CDR3 length is 14 residues. DNA of the CDR3: TGCGCCAGCAGCCACGGGACAGCCGAAGAGACCCAGTACTTC. It codes for CASSHGTAEETQYF.

V usage is TRBV14 and J usage is TRBJ2-5; tentatively, D is TRBD1 (5 bases). The V and J ends lost 6 bases and 4 bases respectively, with 12 bases between them. The CDR3 covers 13 residues. Germline V gene data show CDR1 as SGHDN and CDR2 as FVKESK. The CDR3 DNA follows: TGTGCCAGCAGGACCAGGGATTCAGAGACCCAGTACTTC. This translates into CASRTRDSETQYF.

The chain is built from TRBV6-5 and TRBJ1-4; 7 nucleotides line up with TRBD1. The CDR3 is 14 amino acids. J was trimmed by 7 bases and V by 6 bases; bases with no gene match: 8. Germline CDR1 is MNHEY and CDR2 is SVGAGI. The DNA of the CDR3 is TGTGCCAGCAGCCGGGGGACAGTACGTGAAAAACTGTTTTTT. Translated: CASSRGTVREKLFF.

Note on this clone: This CDR3 is also generated by other DNA sequences in the sample. The chain combines TRBV28 with TRBJ1-2; tentatively, D is TRBD1 (6 bases). The V end lost 6 bases, the J end lost 2 bases, and 10 bases lay between the germline ends. This CDR3 spans 13 amino acids. The germline V gene has CDR1 MDHEN and CDR2 SYDVKM. DNA of the CDR3: TGTGCCAGCAGGCCACAGGGAAACTATGGCTACACCTTC. It codes for CASRPQGNYGYTF.

This clone occurred a few times. The V gene is TRBV5-6, the J gene TRBJ1-2, with D perhaps TRBD1 (6 bases). CDR3 length equals 13 residues. CDR1 is SGHDT and CDR2 is YYEEEE in the germline V gene. V shed 6 bases and J shed 4 bases, with 13 bases lying between them. Here the CDR3 DNA reads TGTGCCAGCACCCAATGGACAGTCTATGGCTACACCTTC. This encodes CASTQWTVYGYTF. The variable domain in full, with the rest retrieved from reference TRBV5-6 and TRBJ1-2, is DAGVTQSPTHLIKTRGQQVTLRCSPKSGHDTVSWYQQALGQGPQFIFQYYEEEERQRGNFPDRFSGHQFPNYSSELNVNALLLGDSALYLCASTQWTVYGYTFGSGTRLTVV.

The chain couples TRBV28 to TRBJ2-5; 7 positions agree with TRBD2. The CDR3 totals 13 residues. J gave up 2 bases and V 8 bases, and 5 bases lay outside the gene matches. From germline, CDR1 is MDHEN and CDR2 SYDVKM. The CDR3 bases are TGTGCCAGCGGAGCGGGGAGGCAAGAGACCCAGTACTTC. Protein sequence: CASGAGRQETQYF.

This chain uses TRBV28 with TRBJ2-7, with D perhaps matching TRBD1 or TRBD2 (5 bases each). The CDR3 runs to 14 residues. Germline V lookup: CDR1 MDHEN, CDR2 SYDVKM. V lost 5 bases to trimming and J lost 6 bases, with 17 bases between them. This CDR3 reads CASSPAGSGREQYF. CDR3 in DNA: TGTGCCAGCAGTCCCGCAGGGTCGGGGCGCGAGCAGTACTTC.

The V gene is TRBV10-1, the J gene TRBJ1-2, with TRBD1 as a possible D gene (5 bases). This CDR3 has 15 amino acids. Trimming removed 2 bases at V and 5 bases at J, with 15 bases between. Per the germline V gene, CDR1 is WNHNN and CDR2 is SYGVQD (reference sequence). CDR3 bases: TGCGCCAGCAGTGAGGGGAGGGGCGGGAGGTATGGCTACACCTTC. It is translated as CASSEGRGGRYGYTF.

The chain joins TRBV7-8 to TRBJ1-3; possibly TRBD1 for D (6 bases). The CDR3 has 17 residues. V shed 4 bases and J shed 0 bases, with 16 bases lying between them. From germline, CDR1 is SGHVS and CDR2 FQNEAQ. CDR3 residues: CASSSLHTGSSGNTIYF. The CDR3 region has the DNA TGTGCCAGCAGCTCCCTGCATACAGGGAGCTCTGGAAACACCATATATTTT.

V is TRBV4-1 and J is TRBJ1-6, with D unclear. This CDR3 region has 15 residues. CDR1 is MGHRA and CDR2 is YSYEKL in the germline V gene. V lost 0 bases and J lost 7, with 10 bases in between. The CDR3: CASSQEVGRNSPLHF. CDR3 nucleotide sequence: TGCGCCAGCAGCCAAGAGGTGGGAAGGAATTCACCCCTCCACTTT.

The chain recombines TRBV29-1 with TRBJ2-5; D gene unclear. CDR1 SQVTM and CDR2 ANQGSEA come from the germline V gene. The CDR3 contains 11 residues. The V and J ends lost 6 bases and 5 bases respectively, with 10 bases between them. The CDR3 loop reads CSVLYGETQYF. The CDR3 DNA follows: TGCAGCGTGTTGTATGGGGAGACCCAGTACTTC.

This clone was recorded at least ten times. For the CDR3, the DNA is TGTGCCAGCAGCCAGGCTATCGGGTTAACCTACGAGCAGTACTTC. It encodes CASSQAIGLTYEQYF. V is TRBV4-2 and J is TRBJ2-7; D unclear. The V end was cut by 3 bases, the J end by 2 bases, with 14 bases between. There are 15 residues in the CDR3. Germline V gives CDR1 LGHNA, CDR2 YNFKEQ.

V gene TRBV7-6 combines with J gene TRBJ2-6; unclear D gene. The CDR3 loop spans 16 amino acids. The germline V gene has CDR1 SGHVS and CDR2 FNYEAQ. V lost 5 bases and J 2 bases, leaving 13 bases between the germline ends. The CDR3 region is CASSPFSVPGANVLTF. The CDR3 nucleotides read TGTGCCAGCAGCCCGTTTTCGGTACCTGGGGCCAACGTCCTGACTTTC.

This clone has more than one count but fewer than ten. The chain carries TRBV15 and TRBJ1-2; D is possibly TRBD1 (6 bases). Germline V gene data show CDR1 as LNHNV and CDR2 as YYDKDF (reference sequence). CDR3 length: 13 residues. The ends were cut back, 5 bases at V and 8 bases at J, with 15 bases in the middle. CDR3 protein: CATSGGGSRGYTF. DNA of the CDR3: TGTGCCACCAGCGGAGGGGGGAGTCGAGGCTACACCTTC.

V gene TRBV15 combines with J gene TRBJ2-7, with a possible D match to TRBD2 (7 bases). V was pared by 5 bases and J by 4 bases, with 21 bases between. Germline V lookup: CDR1 LNHNV, CDR2 YYDKDF (reference sequence). The CDR3 runs 16 residues. CDR3 residues: CATSLVAWGGQYEQYF. The CDR3 region has the DNA TGTGCCACCAGCCTAGTGGCTTGGGGGGGGCAATACGAGCAGTACTTC. The full variable domain, completed using reference TRBV15 and TRBJ2-7, is DAMVIQNPRYQVTQFGKPVTLSCSQTLNHNVMYWYQQKSSQAPKLLFHYYDKDFNNEADTPDNFQSRRPNTSFCFLDIRSPGLGDTAMYLCATSLVAWGGQYEQYFGPGTRLTVT.

This clone was seen a single time. The V gene is TRBV5-1, the J gene TRBJ2-1; 10 bases agree with TRBD2. The V gene end was trimmed by 4 bases and the J gene end by 5 bases; junction bases not matched to a gene: 6. Germline V lookup: CDR1 SGHRS, CDR2 YFSETQ. The CDR3 has 15 residues. CDR3 bases: TGCGCCAGCAGCCTTAGCGGGGGGCTCAACAATGAGCAGTTCTTC. It is translated as CASSLSGGLNNEQFF.

The V call is TRBV19, the J call TRBJ2-7; D is unclear. Germline V gene sequence: CDR1 LNHDA, CDR2 SQIVND (reference sequence). The V and J ends lost 8 bases and 0 bases respectively, with 11 bases between them. The CDR3 is 13 residues long. CDR3 DNA sequence: TGTGCCAGTTCCTTCGGTAGCTCCTACGAGCAGTACTTC. Translating it yields CASSFGSSYEQYF.

This clone showed up just once. The same CDR3 arises from other DNA sequences in this sample as well. The chain uses TRBV29-1 and TRBJ2-5; 15 bases agree with TRBD2. CDR1 is SQVTM and CDR2 is ANQGSEA in the germline V gene. There are 14 residues in the CDR3. J lost 4 bases, V lost 4 bases, and 1 base had no gene match. The CDR3 loop is CSVGTSGGVETQYF. CDR3 nucleotides: TGCAGCGTTGGGACTAGCGGGGGGGTAGAGACCCAGTACTTC.

The genes are TRBV7-6 and TRBJ2-5; 11 bases agree with TRBD2. Trimming at V came to 1 base and at J to 2 bases, leaving 9 bases not matched to a gene. From germline, CDR1 is SGHVS and CDR2 FNYEAQ. The CDR3 consists of 18 residues. The CDR3 DNA is TGTGCCAGCAGCTTAGAGGTTTGGCTAGCGGGGGGACAAGAGACCCAGTACTTC. Protein sequence: CASSLEVWLAGGQETQYF.